This entry lists 28 T cell receptor beta chains sequenced from one sample in a study of T cell responses to AZD1222 COVID-19 vaccine. Assay used: immunoSEQ multiplex PCR; TCRdb lists only in-frame clones, some missing. Of around 140,000 clones detected, just under 95% appear once; the ten largest clones hold about 1.5%. The sample consisted of peripheral blood, taken on day 0 of AZD1222 vaccination. All receptors come from an adult in good health.

The chain joins TRBV5-5 to TRBJ1-6; D is unresolved. Trimming pared 1 base from V and 5 bases from J, leaving 13 bases between. This CDR3 comprises 16 residues. CDR1 SGHKS and CDR2 YYEKEE come from the germline V gene (reference sequence). The chain's CDR3 is CASSLRPNLNNSPLHF. Written as DNA, the CDR3 is TGTGCCAGCAGCTTGAGGCCGAACCTTAATAATTCACCCCTCCACTTT.

In the case of this clone: At the DNA level, this CDR3 is encoded by other sequences in the same sample as well. V is TRBV2 and J is TRBJ2-2, with D possibly matching TRBD1 (6 bases). The germline CDR1 and CDR2 sequences are SNHLY and FYNNEI. The CDR3 runs 14 residues. Trimming removed 3 bases at V and 5 bases at J, with 10 bases between. The CDR3 DNA sequence: TGTGCCAGCAGTGAGGGCAGGGGAACCGGGGAGCTGTTTTTT. Amino acid sequence: CASSEGRGTGELFF.

The J gene is TRBJ2-1, the V gene TRBV18; D tentatively reads TRBD1 or TRBD2 (6 bases each). CDR3 length: 13 residues. The germline CDR1 and CDR2 sequences are KGHSH and LQKENI. V dropped 0 bases and J dropped 10 bases, with 10 bases sitting between them. The CDR3 coding sequence is TGTGCCAGCTCACCACCTCGGGGGCCGGAGCAGTTCTTC. This codes for CASSPPRGPEQFF.

The chain uses TRBV19 and TRBJ1-2; the D gene is possibly TRBD1 (5 bases). The CDR3 contains 17 residues. V lost 4 bases and J lost 5, with 23 bases in between. Per the germline V gene, CDR1 is LNHDA and CDR2 is SQIVND (reference sequence). CDR3 in DNA: TGTGCCAGTAGTACCACTACTTTCCGGACAAAGCCTTATGGCTACACCTTC. This sequence encodes CASSTTTFRTKPYGYTF.

The chain recombines TRBV4-1 with TRBJ2-7, with D perhaps matching TRBD1 or TRBD2 (5 bases each). The germline V gene has CDR1 MGHRA and CDR2 YSYEKL. The CDR3 is 12 amino acids. Deletions cut 1 base from V and 7 bases from J, with 8 bases between. DNA of the CDR3: TGCGCCAGCAGCCAAGTGAGGGGTGAGCAGTACTTC. This encodes CASSQVRGEQYF.

The CDR3 here is CASSSIERTSGSYEQYF. CDR3 DNA sequence: TGTGCCAGCAGTAGTATCGAAAGGACTAGCGGATCCTACGAGCAGTACTTC. The genes are TRBV21-1 and TRBJ2-7; the D segment call TRBD2 is taken from the table without a DNA check. TRBV21-1 is a pseudogene locus. This CDR3 is built from 17 residues.

The rearrangement links TRBV18 to TRBJ1-5; D is perhaps TRBD1 (6 bases). V shed 2 bases and J shed 3 bases, with 8 bases lying between them. CDR1 is KGHSH and CDR2 is LQKENI in the germline V gene. The CDR3 extends over 14 amino acids. The CDR3 nucleotides read TGTGCCAGCTCACCAGGGGGCGTCAATCAGCCCCAGCATTTT. This encodes CASSPGGVNQPQHF.

The chain has TRBV28 and TRBJ1-6, with D perhaps matching TRBD1 (5 bases). CDR1 and CDR2 (germline): MDHEN, SYDVKM. Trimming took off 6 bases at V and 7 bases at J, with 16 bases between the two ends. CDR3 size: 15 residues. The CDR3 is CASRPGTTLNSPLHF. In DNA, the CDR3 is TGTGCCAGCAGACCCGGGACTACTTTAAATTCACCCCTCCACTTT.

This clone was counted once. The chain combines TRBV5-1 with TRBJ1-3; no clear D gene. Germline CDR1 is SGHRS and CDR2 is YFSETQ. The CDR3 consists of 14 residues. Trimming took 0 bases from V and 0 from J, leaving 4 bases between them. Here the CDR3 DNA reads TGCGCCAGCAGCTTGGAGGGCTCTGGAAACACCATATATTTT. Its translation: CASSLEGSGNTIYF.

The J gene is TRBJ2-1, the V gene TRBV28; D call uncertain. Trimming left V 5 bases short and J 0 bases short, with 5 bases between. Germline CDR1 reads MDHEN; CDR2 reads SYDVKM. The CDR3 is 13 amino acids. The CDR3 nucleotides read TGTGCCAGCAGTCAGAGCTCCTACAATGAGCAGTTCTTC. As protein: CASSQSSYNEQFF.

The J gene is TRBJ1-2, the V gene TRBV5-5; no firm D call. CDR3 length: 14 residues. V was shortened by 0 bases and J by 4 bases, with 10 bases between the two germline ends. Per the germline V gene, CDR1 is SGHKS and CDR2 is YYEKEE (reference sequence). The CDR3 DNA reads as TGTGCCAGCAGCTTGGAGGCAGGTCCCTATGGCTACACCTTC. It specifies CASSLEAGPYGYTF.

The V and J genes are TRBV6-1 and TRBJ1-5; no reliable D call. The CDR3 totals 16 residues. Trimming took off 1 base at V and 1 base at J, with 11 bases between the two ends. Germline CDR1 MNHNS, CDR2 SASEGT. This CDR3 is CASSEVRGPSNQPQHF. Written as DNA, the CDR3 is TGTGCCAGCAGTGAAGTAAGAGGGCCCAGCAATCAGCCCCAGCATTTT.

The chain is built from TRBV6-5 and TRBJ2-5, with 10 nucleotides matching TRBD1. V gave up 6 bases and J gave up 3 bases; unmatched junction bases: 4. Germline assignment: CDR1 MNHEY and CDR2 SVGAGI. The CDR3 is made up of 14 amino acids. The CDR3 DNA is TGTGCCAGCAGCCCGGGGACAGGGGAAGAGACCCAGTACTTC. Residues: CASSPGTGEETQYF.

Concerning this clone: Germline and junction disagree at one end, which may indicate a read error. The V gene is TRBV3-1 (or the pseudogene TRBV3-2), the J gene TRBJ2-3; D ambiguous. From germline, CDR1 is LGHDT and CDR2 YNNKEL (reference sequence). This CDR3 region has 14 residues. CDR3 coding DNA: TGTGCCAGCAGCCCCCAAATTAGCACCGATACGCAGTATTTT. It codes for CASSPQISTDTQYF.

This chain links TRBV5-1 with TRBJ2-7, with a weak D call TRBD1 (5 bases). The V end was cut by 2 bases, the J end by 4 bases, with 13 bases between. The CDR3 extends over 14 amino acids. Looked up from germline, CDR1 is SGHRS and CDR2 is YFSETQ. CDR3 in amino acids: CASSFGASYYEQYF. The CDR3 DNA reads TGCGCCAGCAGCTTTGGGGCATCTTATTACGAGCAGTACTTC.

This chain links TRBV28 with TRBJ1-2; the D gene is possibly TRBD1 (5 bases). This CDR3 spans 15 amino acids. The V gene's germline CDR1 is MDHEN and CDR2 SYDVKM. V dropped 7 bases and J dropped 2 bases, with 17 bases sitting between them. The CDR3 reads CASTASPRVNYGYTF. The CDR3 coding sequence is TGTGCCAGCACCGCCTCCCCCAGGGTAAACTATGGCTACACCTTC.

V is TRBV4-1 and J is TRBJ1-3; 8 bases agree with TRBD1. The V gene end was trimmed by 6 bases and the J gene end by 1 base; junction bases not matched to a gene: 2. Germline CDR1 reads MGHRA; CDR2 reads YSYEKL. The CDR3 runs 14 residues. DNA for the CDR3: TGCGCCAGCAGTTACAGGGGGTCTGGAAACACCATATATTTT. It codes for CASSYRGSGNTIYF.

The chain employs TRBV2 and TRBJ2-3; D remains ambiguous. Trimming cost V 6 bases and J 7 bases, with 11 bases left between them. The CDR3 length is 12 residues. CDR1 is SNHLY, CDR2 FYNNEI, per germline. The CDR3, as DNA: TGTGCCAGCAGACCCGACGGGTATACGCAGTATTTT. This gives the protein CASRPDGYTQYF. The full variable domain, in which reference TRBV2 and TRBJ2-3 provide the parts outside the CDR3, is EPEVTQTPSHQVTQMGQEVILRCVPISNHLYFYWYRQILGQKVEFLVSFYNNEISEKSEIFDDQFSVERPDGSNFTLKIRSTKLEDSAMYFCASRPDGYTQYFGPGTRLTVL.

The chain is built from TRBV10-2 and TRBJ2-7, with 10 bases that match TRBD2. This CDR3 contains 15 residues. Germline CDR1 WSHSY, CDR2 SAAADI. The V and J ends lost 7 bases and 5 bases, in that order; junction bases with no gene match: 11. The CDR3 loop reads CASKGTSGNRDEQYF. In DNA form, the CDR3 reads TGCGCCAGCAAAGGCACTAGCGGGAATAGGGACGAGCAGTACTTC.

This clone was detected once. The chain has TRBV25-1 and TRBJ1-2; D unresolved. Between the trimmed V and J ends, which lost 3 bases and 8 bases, there was a span of 13 bases. The CDR3 loop spans 13 amino acids. In germline, CDR1 is MGHDK, CDR2 SYGVNS. CDR3 DNA sequence: TGTGCCAGCAGTGAGGATTACTTTGAGGGCTACACCTTC. It encodes CASSEDYFEGYTF.

The rearrangement uses TRBV9 and TRBJ2-7; weak D call: TRBD1 (5 bases). CDR1 is SGDLS, CDR2 YYNGEE, per germline. Trimming pared 0 bases from V and 6 bases from J, leaving 10 bases between. The CDR3 loop spans 13 amino acids. Here the CDR3 DNA reads TGTGCCAGCAGCGTAGGCCCAGGGTCCGAGCAGTACTTC. This translates into CASSVGPGSEQYF.

The chain has TRBV5-8 and TRBJ2-3, with a weak D call TRBD2 (5 bases). This CDR3 is built from 14 residues. V lost 4 bases and J lost 0, with 9 bases in between. In germline, CDR1 is SGHTS, CDR2 YDEGEE. The CDR3, as DNA: TGTGCCAGCAGCCCCTGGACTAGCACAGATACGCAGTATTTT. It specifies CASSPWTSTDTQYF.

J is TRBJ2-7 and V is TRBV30; the match to TRBD1 covers 7 bases. This CDR3 contains 11 residues. The junction had 3 bases not matched to a gene; V was cut back by 7 bases and J by 3 bases. Germline V gives CDR1 GTSNPN, CDR2 SVGIG (reference sequence). The CDR3 sequence: CASDRDYEQYF. The CDR3 coding sequence is TGTGCCTCCGACAGGGACTACGAGCAGTACTTC.

This clone was seen once. V gene TRBV9 combines with J gene TRBJ1-1; D may be TRBD1 (5 bases). Germline V gene data show CDR1 as SGDLS and CDR2 as YYNGEE. V shed 5 bases and J shed 4 bases, with 9 bases lying between them. This CDR3 is 12 amino acids long. In nucleotides, the CDR3 is TGTGCCAGCAGTGCTACAGGCACTGAAGCTTTCTTT. Amino acid sequence: CASSATGTEAFF. Filled out from reference TRBV9 and TRBJ1-1, the complete variable domain reads DSGVTQTPKHLITATGQRVTLRCSPRSGDLSVYWYQQSLDQGLQFLIQYYNGEERAKGNILERFSAQQFPDLHSELNLSSLELGDSALYFCASSATGTEAFFGQGTRLTVV.

V usage is TRBV6-5 and J usage is TRBJ1-4, with TRBD1 as a possible D gene (5 bases). There are 14 residues in the CDR3. Per the germline V gene, CDR1 is MNHEY and CDR2 is SVGAGI. V dropped 8 bases and J dropped 1 base, with 11 bases sitting between them. The chain's CDR3 is CASRSGGTNEKLFF. The CDR3 nucleotides are TGTGCCAGCCGAAGTGGGGGAACTAATGAAAAACTGTTTTTT.

This clone was picked up one time. The genes are TRBV28 and TRBJ1-1; D perhaps matches TRBD1 (5 bases). The CDR3 consists of 16 residues. Germline V gene lookup returns CDR1 MDHEN and CDR2 SYDVKM. V lost 2 bases to trimming and J lost 4 bases, with 17 bases between them. The CDR3 DNA reads TGTGCCAGCAGTTTAGGGGGGTCTCCGAGGGGCACTGAAGCTTTCTTT. It is translated as CASSLGGSPRGTEAFF. The full variable domain, in which reference TRBV28 and TRBJ1-1 provide the parts outside the CDR3, is DVKVTQSSRYLVKRTGEKVFLECVQDMDHENMFWYRQDPGLGLRLIYFSYDVKMKEKGDIPEGYSVSREKKERFSLILESASTNQTSMYLCASSLGGSPRGTEAFFGQGTRLTVV.

This clone appeared a single time. The CDR3 nucleotides read TGTGCCAGCAGTTTAGTACAGACGCATGAAGCTTTCTTT. This gives the protein CASSLVQTHEAFF. J is TRBJ1-1 and V is TRBV12-3 or TRBV12-4; D not resolved. V lost 1 base and J 7 bases, leaving 10 bases between the germline ends. The CDR3 spans 13 residues.

V is TRBV19 and J is TRBJ2-7, with D hard to call. This CDR3 has 14 amino acids. The germline V gene encodes CDR1 LNHDA and CDR2 SQIVND (reference sequence). The ends were cut back, 5 bases at V and 0 bases at J, with 11 bases in the middle. CDR3 in DNA: TGTGCCAGTAGTTGGAGCTCGAACTCCTACGAGCAGTACTTC. Residues: CASSWSSNSYEQYF.